These 26 T cell receptor beta chains were sequenced from one sample in a study of lymphopenia after photon versus proton radiotherapy. The data were produced by immunoSEQ multiplex PCR, yet TCRdb's version contains in-frame clones alone and is incomplete. The table has 25,000 to 30,000 clones, around 82% seen once. Sample: peripheral blood, taken from a patient treated with photon-based radiotherapy. All receptors derive from a man aged 45-65 years with gastric cancer.

This clone was counted a single time. The genes are TRBV5-1 and TRBJ2-7, with D possibly TRBD2 on 5 matching bases. The CDR3 has 14 residues. The V gene's germline CDR1 is SGHRS and CDR2 YFSETQ. Between the trimmed V and J ends, which lost 1 base and 3 bases, there was a span of 11 bases. Here the CDR3 reads CASSLQTRDYEQYF. CDR3 nucleotide sequence: TGCGCCAGCAGCTTGCAAACCCGGGACTACGAGCAGTACTTC.

The V call is TRBV4-1, the J call TRBJ1-6; 8 nucleotides match TRBD1. This CDR3 spans 16 amino acids. V shed 3 bases and J 8 bases; nucleotides not matched to a gene: 9. CDR1 is MGHRA, CDR2 YSYEKL, per germline. CDR3 in DNA: TGCGCCAGCAGCCACCCCGGACAGGGTGTGTATTCACCCCTCCACTTT. Its translation: CASSHPGQGVYSPLHF.

The rearrangement joins TRBV6-6 to TRBJ2-7, with D maybe TRBD1 (5 bases). V dropped 8 bases and J dropped 3 bases, with 14 bases sitting between them. Germline V gives CDR1 MNHNY, CDR2 SVGAGI (reference sequence). The CDR3 is made up of 13 amino acids. In DNA form, the CDR3 reads TGTGCCAGCGGGCAGGGAATCGGCTACGAGCAGTACGTC. This sequence encodes CASGQGIGYEQYV.

This clone was recorded once. The chain is built from TRBV5-1 and TRBJ2-4; 8 bases match TRBD1. The CDR3 contains 12 residues. CDR1 is SGHRS, CDR2 YFSETQ, per germline. Germline trimming cut 6 bases from V and 6 bases from J; bases unmatched to any gene: 2. The CDR3 region is CASTDRGNIQYF. CDR3 DNA sequence: TGCGCCAGCACCGACAGGGGAAACATTCAGTACTTC.

The chain couples TRBV7-9 to TRBJ2-1; a possible D gene is TRBD1 (5 bases). CDR1 and CDR2 (germline): SEHNR, FQNEAQ (reference sequence). This CDR3 region has 15 residues. V dropped 4 bases and J dropped 8 bases, with 18 bases sitting between them. The CDR3 sequence: CASSSSQGLYHEQFF. DNA for the CDR3: TGTGCCAGCAGCTCGTCCCAGGGATTGTACCATGAGCAGTTCTTC.

The CDR3 sequence: CAISESGGAAVEAFF. The CDR3 coding sequence is TGTGCCATCAGTGAGTCAGGGGGCGCTGCAGTGGAAGCTTTCTTT. V and J are TRBV10-3 and TRBJ1-1, with TRBD1 identical over 7 bases. The germline V gene encodes CDR1 ENHRY and CDR2 SYGVKD. Germline trimming cut 0 bases from V and 8 bases from J; bases unmatched to any gene: 9. CDR3 length: 15 amino acids.

The CDR3 here is CASSSTDTQYF. The CDR3 DNA reads TGTGCCAGCAGCTCCACAGATACGCAGTATTTT. The chain has TRBV11-2 and TRBJ2-3; no firm D call. This CDR3 has 11 residues. CDR1 and CDR2 from the germline V gene are SGHAT and FQNNGV. Trimming pared 4 bases from V and 2 bases from J, leaving 1 base between.

V is TRBV25-1 and J is TRBJ2-7; perhaps TRBD2 as D (6 bases). The V and J ends lost 3 bases and 3 bases respectively, with 15 bases between them. The CDR3 has 15 residues. Germline CDR1 MGHDK, CDR2 SYGVNS. CDR3 coding DNA: TGTGCCAGCAGTGACGGGGGTGGGAGAAGCTACGAGCAGTACTTC. Protein sequence: CASSDGGGRSYEQYF.

The V and J genes are TRBV5-6 and TRBJ2-4; no reliable D call. This CDR3 is 14 amino acids long. Germline-derived CDR1 and CDR2 are SGHDT and YYEEEE. Trimming took 1 base from V and 4 from J, leaving 9 bases between them. The CDR3 is CASSLIARKNIQYF. CDR3 DNA sequence: TGTGCCAGCAGCTTGATCGCGAGGAAAAACATTCAGTACTTC. Full variable domain (rest looked up from reference TRBV5-6 and TRBJ2-4): DAGVTQSPTHLIKTRGQQVTLRCSPKSGHDTVSWYQQALGQGPQFIFQYYEEEERQRGNFPDRFSGHQFPNYSSELNVNALLLGDSALYLCASSLIARKNIQYFGAGTRLSVL.

This clone was picked up a small number of times. The chain couples TRBV29-1 to TRBJ2-3; no reliable D call. The CDR3 extends over 12 amino acids. The V gene's germline CDR1 is SQVTM and CDR2 ANQGSEA. The V gene lost 5 bases and the J gene lost 0 bases, with 6 bases spanning the gap. CDR3 nucleotide sequence: TGCAGCGTTACGGATAGCACAGATACGCAGTATTTT. As protein: CSVTDSTDTQYF.

The gene calls are TRBV2 and TRBJ2-7; 7 bases align to TRBD1. CDR1 is SNHLY, CDR2 FYNNEI, per germline. V was clipped by 3 bases and J by 4 bases; unmatched bases: 6. There are 14 residues in the CDR3. CDR3 DNA: TGTGCCAGCAGTGACCCGGGACAGCGTTACGAGCAGTACTTC. This sequence encodes CASSDPGQRYEQYF.

J is TRBJ2-1 and V is TRBV11-2; D is unresolved. The CDR3 runs to 14 residues. Deletions cut 5 bases from V and 8 bases from J, with 16 bases between. From germline, CDR1 is SGHAT and CDR2 FQNNGV. CDR3 bases: TGTGCCAGCAGCGCGACCTCGTCTGGAGATGAGCAGTTCTTC. Encoded protein: CASSATSSGDEQFF.

The gene calls are TRBV9 and TRBJ2-4, with 12 nucleotides matching TRBD2. The CDR3 covers 16 residues. Germline V lookup: CDR1 SGDLS, CDR2 YYNGEE. Trimming removed 2 bases from V and 2 bases from J; junction bases left unmatched: 2. The CDR3 sequence: CASSVTSGGPKNIQYF. CDR3 coding DNA: TGTGCCAGCAGCGTTACTAGCGGGGGGCCCAAAAACATTCAGTACTTC.

The gene calls are TRBV7-3 and TRBJ2-3; a possible D gene is TRBD1 (6 bases). Germline CDR1 reads SGHTA; CDR2 reads FQGTGA. This CDR3 spans 16 amino acids. V was cut by 5 bases and J by 3 bases, with 18 bases left in between. The CDR3 sequence is CASSPEGGFETDTQYF. The CDR3 nucleotides are TGTGCCAGCAGCCCTGAAGGGGGTTTTGAAACAGATACGCAGTATTTT.

The V and J genes are TRBV2 and TRBJ1-3; no clear D. The CDR3 is 14 amino acids. Between the trimmed V and J ends, which lost 5 bases and 0 bases, there was a span of 8 bases. Germline V lookup: CDR1 SNHLY, CDR2 FYNNEI. This chain's CDR3 is CASSNRASGNTIYF. Written as DNA, the CDR3 is TGTGCCAGCAGTAATCGGGCCTCTGGAAACACCATATATTTT.

This clone has a handful of counts. The chain is built from TRBV10-3 and TRBJ1-2; D is possibly TRBD1 (5 bases). The CDR3 covers 13 residues. Germline V gene sequence: CDR1 ENHRY, CDR2 SYGVKD. V was pared by 4 bases and J by 3 bases, with 9 bases between. DNA for the CDR3: TGTGCCATCAGTGTCAGGGAGGACTATGGCTACACCTTC. Translating gives CAISVREDYGYTF.

This chain links TRBV9 with TRBJ1-3; D unclear. The germline V and J ends were trimmed by 0 bases and 4 bases, with 14 bases remaining between them. This CDR3 is 16 amino acids long. Germline values: CDR1 SGDLS, CDR2 YYNGEE. CDR3 nucleotide sequence: TGTGCCAGCAGCGTAGAAAACACTCACTCCGGAAACACCATATATTTT. This codes for CASSVENTHSGNTIYF. The full variable domain, its missing parts supplied by reference TRBV9 and TRBJ1-3, is DSGVTQTPKHLITATGQRVTLRCSPRSGDLSVYWYQQSLDQGLQFLIQYYNGEERAKGNILERFSAQQFPDLHSELNLSSLELGDSALYFCASSVENTHSGNTIYFGEGSWLTVV.

The V call is TRBV11-2, the J call TRBJ1-2; the match to TRBD1 covers 7 bases. The germline V gene encodes CDR1 SGHAT and CDR2 FQNNGV. The V and J ends lost 4 bases and 8 bases, in that order; junction bases with no gene match: 13. The CDR3 has 15 residues. This chain's CDR3 is CASSSLTGKTGGYTF. CDR3 DNA sequence: TGTGCCAGCAGCTCATTGACAGGGAAGACGGGCGGCTACACCTTC.

The rearrangement joins TRBV5-8 to TRBJ2-3; D remains ambiguous. CDR3 size: 12 residues. V lost 4 bases, J lost 6 bases, and 9 bases lay in between. The V gene's germline CDR1 is SGHTS and CDR2 YDEGEE. The CDR3 is CASSQGGDTQYF. The CDR3 DNA reads as TGTGCCAGCAGCCAAGGTGGGGATACGCAGTATTTT.

This clone was seen once. The chain combines TRBV6-1 with TRBJ1-6; unclear D gene. Germline V gene data show CDR1 as MNHNS and CDR2 as SASEGT. The V and J ends lost 4 bases and 0 bases respectively, with 22 bases between them. The CDR3 is 20 amino acids. CDR3 DNA sequence: TGTGCCAGCAGTGCCTCATTGTCGGACGCCTCCAGCTCCTATAATTCACCCCTCCACTTT. Residues: CASSASLSDASSSYNSPLHF.

The chain carries TRBV7-9 and TRBJ1-4, with a weak D call TRBD1 (6 bases). The CDR3 sequence is 12 residues long. Germline loops: CDR1 SEHNR, CDR2 FQNEAQ (reference sequence). Trimming took off 10 bases at V and 5 bases at J, with 11 bases between the two ends. The DNA of the CDR3 is TGTGCCACCGCAGGGGTGAATGAAAAACTGTTTTTT. This encodes CATAGVNEKLFF. The whole variable domain, filled in from reference TRBV7-9 and TRBJ1-4, reads DTGVSQNPRHKITKRGQNVTFRCDPISEHNRLYWYRQTLGQGPEFLTYFQNEAQLEKSRLLSDRFSAERPKGSFSTLEIQRTEQGDSAMYLCATAGVNEKLFFGSGTQLSVL.

The V gene is TRBV7-2, the J gene TRBJ2-4; either TRBD1 or TRBD2 may fit D (5 bases each). The CDR3 runs to 14 residues. Germline loops: CDR1 SGHTA, CDR2 FQGNSA. Trimming removed 1 base from V and 3 bases from J, with 7 bases in between. CDR3 residues: CASSLGGSKNIQYF. The CDR3 bases are TGTGCCAGCAGCTTAGGGGGGAGCAAAAACATTCAGTACTTC. Looking up the rest from reference TRBV7-2 and TRBJ2-4 gives the full variable domain: GAGVSQSPSNKVTEKGKDVELRCDPISGHTALYWYRQSLGQGLEFLIYFQGNSAPDKSGLPSDRFSAERTGGSVSTLTIQRTQQEDSAVYLCASSLGGSKNIQYFGAGTRLSVL.

This clone was seen a single time. The J gene is TRBJ1-4, the V gene TRBV4-1, with TRBD1 as a possible D gene (5 bases). V was clipped by 3 bases and J by 4 bases, with 12 bases between them. The germline gives CDR1 MGHRA, CDR2 YSYEKL. This CDR3 is built from 15 residues. The CDR3 here is CASSQARGGNEKLFF. Here the CDR3 DNA reads TGCGCCAGCAGCCAGGCCCGGGGGGGTAATGAAAAACTGTTTTTT.

This chain links TRBV9 with TRBJ1-4; D possibly corresponds to TRBD1 (5 bases). This CDR3 is 14 amino acids long. Germline V lookup: CDR1 SGDLS, CDR2 YYNGEE. The ends were cut back, 3 bases at V and 3 bases at J, with 9 bases in the middle. CDR3 nucleotide sequence: TGTGCCAGCAGCGCGGACACGGCTAATGAAAAACTGTTTTTT. Translating gives CASSADTANEKLFF.

The chain uses TRBV29-1 and TRBJ1-2; no firm D call. Trimming took 1 base from V and 0 from J, leaving 18 bases between them. CDR3 length equals 17 residues. CDR1 SQVTM and CDR2 ANQGSEA come from the germline V gene. DNA of the CDR3: TGCAGCGTTGAAGGGGAAATCGACGGATTAGCTAACTATGGCTACACCTTC. This codes for CSVEGEIDGLANYGYTF.

The sample holds a few counts of this clone. This chain connects TRBV11-2 to TRBJ1-3; D is ambiguous. The CDR3 length is 13 residues. V shed 6 bases and J shed 2 bases, with 8 bases lying between them. CDR1 and CDR2 from the germline V gene are SGHAT and FQNNGV. The CDR3 here is CASRTSTGNTIYF. In nucleotides, the CDR3 is TGTGCCAGCAGAACATCAACTGGAAACACCATATATTTT.